Below, 24 T cell receptor beta chains from the same sample are listed, as sequenced in a study of T-cell reconstitution after alpha-beta-depleted transplantation in children. It was with unique molecular identifiers that the TCRbeta library was prepared. TCRdb fed the PCR reads into MiXCR, producing one record per CDR3 protein. Of almost 500,000 distinct CDR3 sequences listed, around 12% were seen once; the top ten hold about 5.4%. The input for sequencing was PBMCs from the stem cell graft donor, taken from the stem cell graft. These receptors all stem from a human donor who donated a stem cell graft to a child with combined immunodeficiency.

This clonotype has only a few counts. The rearrangement uses TRBV20-1 and TRBJ2-7; no definite D call. Germline V gene sequence: CDR1 DFQATT, CDR2 SNEGSKA (reference sequence). The germline V and J ends were trimmed by 5 bases and 4 bases, with 15 bases remaining between them. This CDR3 is built from 13 residues. Written as DNA, the CDR3 is TGCAGTGCTCTTGAGGACCGTTCATACGAGCAGTACTTC. Translation: CSALEDRSYEQYF.

At least ten counts were recorded for this clonotype. The J gene is TRBJ2-3, the V gene TRBV25-1; possible D gene TRBD2, 6 bases. V was clipped by 1 base and J by 3 bases, with 8 bases between them. This CDR3 is 14 amino acids long. CDR1 is MGHDK, CDR2 SYGVNS, per germline. Here the CDR3 DNA reads TGTGCCAGCAGTGAATTTAGCGGTACAGATACGCAGTATTTT. This sequence encodes CASSEFSGTDTQYF.

This clonotype was seen a few times. The CDR3 bases are TGTGCCAGCAGTTTGGGACGACGAATAGCCAAAAACATTCAGTACTTC. Encoded protein: CASSLGRRIAKNIQYF. The chain uses TRBV28 and TRBJ2-4; D possibly uses TRBD1 or TRBD2 (5 bases each). Germline CDR1 is MDHEN and CDR2 is SYDVKM. The CDR3 consists of 16 residues. Trimming pared 3 bases from V and 0 bases from J, leaving 12 bases between.

This clonotype was recorded at least ten times. This sequence joins TRBV12-3 or TRBV12-4 and TRBJ2-4, with D tentatively TRBD1 (7 bases). V was pared by 6 bases and J by 7 bases, with 16 bases between. The CDR3 is made up of 14 amino acids. The CDR3 DNA reads as TGTGCCAGCAGCCACGCAGGGGGGACCAACATTCAGTACTTC. This translates into CASSHAGGTNIQYF.

This clonotype was seen more than once but under ten times. The J gene is TRBJ2-1, the V gene TRBV30; 10 bases are a match to TRBD1. The CDR3 is 14 residues long. The junction had 7 bases not matched to a gene; V was cut back by 4 bases and J by 7 bases. The germline gives CDR1 GTSNPN, CDR2 SVGIG (reference sequence). As DNA, the CDR3 is TGTGCCTGGACCCGGGACAGGGGTCGTAATGAGCAGTTCTTC. This gives the protein CAWTRDRGRNEQFF.

This clonotype was counted many times. The chain has TRBV28 and TRBJ2-7; D perhaps matches TRBD1 (6 bases). V shed 6 bases and J shed 7 bases, with 25 bases lying between them. CDR1 and CDR2 from the germline V gene are MDHEN and SYDVKM. The CDR3 is made up of 16 amino acids. The DNA for the CDR3 is TGTGCCAGCAGCCCACCGTCCGGGACACCCCCTATAGAGCAGTACTTC. Amino acids: CASSPPSGTPPIEQYF.

V gene TRBV7-6 combines with J gene TRBJ1-2, with a tentative D call TRBD1 (5 bases). Germline CDR1 SGHVS, CDR2 FNYEAQ. The CDR3 is made up of 14 amino acids. The V gene lost 4 bases and the J gene lost 8 bases, with 17 bases spanning the gap. The CDR3 sequence: CASSSLEGRGGYTF. CDR3 DNA: TGTGCCAGCAGCTCACTTGAAGGGAGGGGAGGCTACACCTTC.

This clonotype has just a few counts. The V call is TRBV5-1, the J call TRBJ2-3, with a possible D match to TRBD2 (5 bases). CDR3 size: 14 residues. Trimming removed 1 base at V and 4 bases at J, with 10 bases between. Germline assignment: CDR1 SGHRS and CDR2 YFSETQ. The CDR3 reads CASSLKDWADTQYF. The CDR3 DNA follows: TGCGCCAGCAGCTTGAAGGACTGGGCAGATACGCAGTATTTT. Together with reference TRBV5-1 and TRBJ2-3, the CDR3 gives the full variable domain: KAGVTQTPRYLIKTRGQQVTLSCSPISGHRSVSWYQQTPGQGLQFLFEYFSETQRNKGNFPGRFSGRQFSNSRSEMNVSTLELGDSALYLCASSLKDWADTQYFGPGTRLTVL.

In this sample, this clonotype turned up many times. The chain links TRBV27 to TRBJ2-1, with D hard to call. The germline V gene has CDR1 MNHEY and CDR2 SMNVEV (reference sequence). The CDR3 has 9 residues. Trimming removed 8 bases at V and 10 bases at J, with 6 bases between. The CDR3 region is CASGVEQFF. The CDR3 nucleotides read TGTGCCAGCGGAGTAGAGCAGTTCTTC.

This clonotype was seen a few times. The CDR3 DNA reads as TGTGCCAGCAGCCTCTACAGGGGTCGGTTAAACATTCAGTACTTC. It is translated as CASSLYRGRLNIQYF. The V gene is TRBV7-9, the J gene TRBJ2-4; 7 nucleotides agree with TRBD1. The V and J ends lost 5 bases and 6 bases, in that order; junction bases with no gene match: 10. This CDR3 is built from 15 residues. The germline V gene encodes CDR1 SEHNR and CDR2 FQNEAQ (reference sequence).

About this clonotype: The CDR3 does not close with the conserved phenylalanine or tryptophan, likely indicating a read error. This sequence joins TRBV20-1 and TRBJ1-5, with D tentatively TRBD1 (5 bases). The ends were cut back, 0 bases at V and 2 bases at J, with 14 bases in the middle. The CDR3 sequence is 16 residues long. Germline CDR1 reads DFQATT; CDR2 reads SNEGSKA (reference sequence). The CDR3 bases are TGCAGTGCTAGAGATCCGGGGGTAAGCGGCAATCAGCCCCAGCATTCT. Translated, it gives CSARDPGVSGNQPQHS.

This clonotype has a handful of counts. The chain links TRBV20-1 to TRBJ1-1; D call uncertain. The CDR3 runs to 16 residues. CDR1 and CDR2 from the germline V gene are DFQATT and SNEGSKA (reference sequence). V was shortened by 5 bases and J by 4 bases, with 23 bases between the two germline ends. The CDR3 bases are TGCAGTGCTCATATACCCCGTTCATATCGGGGCACTGAAGCTTTCTTT. It encodes CSAHIPRSYRGTEAFF.

The chain couples TRBV12-3 or TRBV12-4 to TRBJ1-1; 7 positions match TRBD1. The ends lost 7 bases at V and 11 bases at J; junction bases unmatched: 10. This CDR3 spans 12 amino acids. The CDR3 DNA sequence: TGTGCCAGCACCCAACAGGGGAAGGGGGCTTTCTTT. Its translation: CASTQQGKGAFF.

This clonotype was counted at least ten times. This rearrangement joins TRBV27 to TRBJ2-2; D gene uncertain. CDR1 is MNHEY, CDR2 SMNVEV, per germline (reference sequence). Between the trimmed V and J ends, which lost 0 bases and 6 bases, there was a span of 20 bases. The CDR3 loop spans 18 amino acids. CDR3 DNA sequence: TGTGCCAGCAGTTTATCGCGGCCGTCCCACACGGGTGCCGGGGAGCTGTTTTTT. Protein sequence: CASSLSRPSHTGAGELFF.

This clonotype has only a few counts. The genes are TRBV12-3 or TRBV12-4 and TRBJ2-2; the match to TRBD2 covers 12 bases. This CDR3 region has 15 residues. With 4 bases clipped from V and 3 bases from J, the junction kept 0 bases outside the gene matches. Here the CDR3 reads CASSSSGGDTGELFF. CDR3 nucleotide sequence: TGTGCCAGCAGTTCTAGCGGGGGGGACACCGGGGAGCTGTTTTTT.

The chain joins TRBV27 to TRBJ1-1, with TRBD1 identical over 7 bases. V trimming: 10 bases; J trimming: 4 bases; junction bases outside the gene matches: 9. Germline-derived CDR1 and CDR2 are MNHEY and SMNVEV (reference sequence). This CDR3 has 13 amino acids. The CDR3 loop reads CATKTGSGTEAFF. In nucleotides, the CDR3 is TGTGCCACCAAGACAGGGAGCGGCACTGAAGCTTTCTTT.

The rearrangement joins TRBV6-1 to TRBJ2-7; 7 bases map to TRBD2. Trimming took 8 bases from V and 4 from J; bases not matched to a gene: 11. Looked up from germline, CDR1 is MNHNS and CDR2 is SASEGT. The CDR3 extends over 14 amino acids. The CDR3 coding sequence is TGTGCCAGCCTCGACGGGGGGACGGATTACGAGCAGTACTTC. Protein product: CASLDGGTDYEQYF.

This clonotype came up many times. The chain recombines TRBV10-3 with TRBJ2-2; D call uncertain. Trimming cost V 1 base and J 5 bases, with 2 bases left between them. There are 12 residues in the CDR3. Germline lookup yields CDR1 ENHRY and CDR2 SYGVKD. CDR3 in amino acids: CAISELTGELFF. The DNA of the CDR3 is TGTGCCATCAGTGAGTTGACCGGGGAGCTGTTTTTT.

The genes are TRBV20-1 and TRBJ2-3, with 11 bases aligning to TRBD2. The germline V gene encodes CDR1 DFQATT and CDR2 SNEGSKA (reference sequence). CDR3 size: 17 residues. The CDR3 sequence: CSAGHSGGDLSTDTQYF. The CDR3 DNA follows: TGCAGCGCTGGTCATAGCGGGGGGGATCTTAGCACAGATACGCAGTATTTT.

This clonotype was seen at least ten times. The chain links TRBV12-3 or TRBV12-4 to TRBJ2-7; 8 nucleotides match TRBD1. Germline trimming cut 5 bases from V and 1 base from J; bases unmatched to any gene: 4. The CDR3 has 14 amino acids. CDR3 nucleotide sequence: TGTGCCAGCAGTGGCAGGGGGCAATCCTACGAGCAGTACTTC. This gives the protein CASSGRGQSYEQYF.

Remarks on this clonotype: A much larger clone sits a single nucleotide away, making a read error possible. This rearrangement joins TRBV5-1 to TRBJ2-5; a weak D match, TRBD2 (5 bases). Germline lookup yields CDR1 SGHRS and CDR2 YFSETQ. CDR3 size: 13 residues. In DNA, the CDR3 is TGCGCCGGCAGCCCGGGAAGGGAGGAGACCCAGTACTTC. Residues: CAGSPGREETQYF.

The chain uses TRBV20-1 and TRBJ2-2; no firm D call. CDR3 size: 13 residues. The germline V and J ends were trimmed by 3 bases and 5 bases, with 10 bases remaining between them. Germline CDR1 DFQATT, CDR2 SNEGSKA (reference sequence). The CDR3 is CSASYGVTGELFF. In DNA, the CDR3 is TGCAGTGCTAGTTATGGGGTGACCGGGGAGCTGTTTTTT.

Many counts were recorded for this clonotype. The V gene is TRBV20-1, the J gene TRBJ2-5; 9 bases map to TRBD2. Germline loops: CDR1 DFQATT, CDR2 SNEGSKA (reference sequence). The CDR3 extends over 14 amino acids. V lost 6 bases and J lost 0; bases outside the gene matches: 5. CDR3 DNA sequence: TGCAGTGCGATAGCGGGAGTTAACCAAGAGACCCAGTACTTC. Translating it yields CSAIAGVNQETQYF.

This clonotype has at least ten counts. V gene TRBV4-3 combines with J gene TRBJ1-4; the match to TRBD1 covers 7 bases. Per germline, CDR1 LGHNA and CDR2 YSLEER. V lost 4 bases and J lost 6; bases outside the gene matches: 14. CDR3 length: 17 residues. CDR3 amino acids: CASSPLLGGTGDEKLFF. CDR3 DNA: TGCGCCAGCAGCCCCCTTCTTGGGGGCACAGGGGATGAAAAACTGTTTTTT.